This T cell receptor (beta chain) was identified during a study of T cell changes during pregnancy in multiple sclerosis. Here immunoSEQ multiplex PCR was the method, and the copy in TCRdb shows in-frame clones only, minus some. This repertoire shows around 110,000 clones, around 90% found once; its top ten account for 0.65% to 0.9%. The length of the CDR3 is 17 residues. V was cut by 0 bases and J by 0 bases, with 11 bases left in between. The germline V gene encodes CDR1 MNHNS and CDR2 SASEGT. This clonotype was obtained from a female donor in good health, enrolled as a control in a pregnancy study. The V and J genes are TRBV6-1 and TRBJ1-4, with D unclear. Specimen: peripheral blood, collected in the third trimester of pregnancy. The CDR3 DNA reads as TGTGCCAGCAGTGAAGCGACGGGGTCAGCAACTAATGAAAAACTGTTTTTT. As protein: CASSEATGSATNEKLFF.